This TCR beta chain is drawn from a study of response to subunit inactivated influenza vaccine. With 1 base clipped from V and 5 bases from J, the junction kept 6 bases outside the gene matches. CDR3 length: 16 amino acids. TCRdb itself ran the RT-PCR reads through MiXCR, one entry per CDR3 protein. Among 300,000 to 350,000 distinct CDR3 sequences listed, roughly 20% were seen once. This clonotype showed up just a few times. This chain links TRBV12-3 or TRBV12-4 with TRBJ2-3, with TRBD2 matching 10 bases. The sequencing here drew on PBMCs from blood, taken about 20 months after vaccination. This TCR came from a man between 50 and 70 years old who received an inactivated influenza vaccine. CDR3 DNA: TGTGCCAGCAGTTTAGTAGCGGGAGGAAGGGTAGATACGCAGTATTTT. It translates to CASSLVAGGRVDTQYF.